The clone carrying this TCR beta chain was recorded at least ten times. Its antigen remains unidentified. This sample is drawn from a study of early T cells in non-severe SARS-CoV-2 infection. Across the whole study: The study sequenced bulk RNA from unsorted whole blood, with chains unpaired.

Trimming removed 10 bases at V and 5 bases at J, with 21 bases between. Germline lookup yields CDR1 LNHDA and CDR2 SQIVND (reference sequence). This CDR3 has 15 amino acids. Study-wide findings and caveats: CD4 and private specificities were missed by VDJdb matching, which favored anti-spike CD8 responses.

Researchers tagged individual cDNA molecules with unique molecular identifiers. TCRdb fed the 5' RACE reads into MiXCR, producing one record per CDR3 protein. The data show 61,000 or so distinct CDR3 sequences, more than 10% seen once. The chain links TRBV19 to TRBJ2-1; possible D gene TRBD2, 5 bases. The source is an adult who was a healthcare worker with PCR-confirmed SARS-CoV-2 infection or an uninfected control (not recorded which). The donor label of this sample is uncertain. The starting material was whole blood, obtained at baseline. In nucleotides, the CDR3 is TGTGCCACGAGGAGGTCCCTGGGAGTAAACAATGAGCAGTTCTTC. Protein sequence: CATRRSLGVNNEQFF.